This TCR beta chain was sequenced during a study of T cells in Graves' hyperthyroidism and ophthalmopathy. Not enrolled were patients with uncontrolled infection, other autoimmune disease, pregnancy or lactation. This clonotype occurred many times. Its target is not known. The CDR3 runs 15 residues. V shed 4 bases, J shed 4 bases, and the junction held 10 bases outside the gene matches. Germline CDR1 reads SGHTA; CDR2 reads FQGNSA. General observations from the study: Ophthalmopathy and stable hyperthyroidism were separated by a 13 V-J model.

RNA transcripts gave rise to amplified TCR beta CDR3 regions. The HTBI set primed first-round TCR CDR3 RT-PCR. TCRdb called the multiplex PCR reads again in MiXCR, with one record for every CDR3 protein. In the table there are around 400,000 distinct CDR3 sequences, approximately 13% of which are singletons. Sequencing used blood. The TCR sequence derives from a woman under 30 with Graves' hyperthyroidism. This chain uses TRBV7-2 with TRBJ2-7; 7 nucleotides match TRBD2. The CDR3 DNA reads as TGTGCCAGCAGCTCAGTCCTCGGCGGGAGTTACGAGCAGTACTTC. This translates into CASSSVLGGSYEQYF. The full variable domain, completed using reference TRBV7-2 and TRBJ2-7, is GAGVSQSPSNKVTEKGKDVELRCDPISGHTALYWYRQSLGQGLEFLIYFQGNSAPDKSGLPSDRFSAERTGGSVSTLTIQRTQQEDSAVYLCASSSVLGGSYEQYFGPGTRLTVT.